The clone carrying this T cell receptor beta chain occurred once. Deletions cut 4 bases from V and 9 bases from J, with 19 bases between. The CDR3 is 16 amino acids. Germline CDR1 LGHNA, CDR2 YNFKEQ. The data stem from a study of blood T cells in healthy people across ages. PCR was performed a second time for about 6 to 11 cycles using a sample-barcoded 5' primer and a J-beta primer mix. MiXCR, run by TCRdb on the 5' RACE reads, gives a single entry per CDR3 protein. The table includes approximately 850,000 distinct CDR3 sequences, roughly 60% detected once. Specimen: blood. This sequence was found in a man aged 30 to 45 in good health. The genes are TRBV4-2 and TRBJ1-6; D remains ambiguous. This CDR3 is CASSPRRTDLFSPLHF. In nucleotides, the CDR3 is TGTGCCAGCAGCCCTCGCAGGACTGATCTTTTTTCACCCCTCCACTTT.